These T cell receptor beta chains were read from a single sample in a study of blood T cell repertoires in COVID-19. The table came from immunoSEQ multiplex PCR; TCRdb's copy has only in-frame clones and leaves some out. Among fewer than 200,000 clones listed, roughly 87% were seen once. Sequenced sample: peripheral blood. These receptors all come from a woman in her fifties or sixties who had recovered from COVID-19. Each CDR3 is given with its conserved first and last residue. D genes are given only for firm matches. The listing skips clone size in some rows; elsewhere it reads once, few, many or a size class.

J	D	size	V	DNA	CDR3
TRBJ2-5	.	.	TRBV29-1	TGCAGCGTTGTGGGGGATGTTAGCCGGGACTTACAAGAGACCCAGTACTTC	CSVVGDVSRDLQETQYF
TRBJ1-5	TRBD1	.	TRBV19	TGTGCCAGTAGTTCGACAGGGATGTATCAGCCCCAGCATTTT	CASSSTGMYQPQHF
TRBJ1-3	TRBD1	.	TRBV19	TGTGCCAGTAGTATCCCCGGGACAGACGGAAACACCATATATTTT	CASSIPGTDGNTIYF
TRBJ2-3	.	.	TRBV28	TGTGCCAGCAGTTCATACAGGCCTAGCACAGATACGCAGTATTTT	CASSSYRPSTDTQYF
TRBJ1-6	TRBD1	.	TRBV7-9	TGTGCCAGCAGCTTAGGACAGGGGGCGCTTGTAATTTCACCCCTCCACTTT	CASSLGQGALVISPLHF
TRBJ1-1	TRBD1	.	TRBV2	TGTGCCAGCAGTGCCCAGGGGGGAACAAACACTGAAGCTTTCTTT	CASSAQGGTNTEAFF
TRBJ1-1	.	once	TRBV28	TGTGCCAGCAGTTTAAACTTTTTTCATGAAGCTTTCTTT	CASSLNFFHEAFF
TRBJ1-3	TRBD1	few	TRBV19	TGTGCCAGTAGTACTCCCCGGGACAGAACCTCTGGAAACACCATATATTTT	CASSTPRDRTSGNTIYF
TRBJ2-5	TRBD2	.	TRBV2	TGTGCCAGCAGTGAAGCGCCCCTAGGCAGCGGGGGGCGTAAAGAGACCCAGTACTTC	CASSEAPLGSGGRKETQYF
TRBJ1-5	.	.	TRBV6-5	TGTGCCAGCAGCTGGGGGGGCAATCAGCCCCAGCATTTT	CASSWGGNQPQHF
TRBJ1-2	TRBD1	.	TRBV27	TGTGCCAGCAGTTTAAGTTTCCAGGGGGGTAACTATGGCTACACCTTC	CASSLSFQGGNYGYTF
TRBJ2-7	.	.	TRBV19	TGTGCCAGTAGAGACCGGGACACCGAGCAGTACTTC	CASRDRDTEQYF
TRBJ2-7	TRBD1	.	TRBV6-6	TGTGCCAGCAGTTACGACAGGGGAGAGCAGTACTTC	CASSYDRGEQYF
TRBJ1-6	.	.	TRBV30	TGTGCCTGGAGTTTGGAAACACCCGCCGATAGGAGATCACCCCTCCACTTT	CAWSLETPADRRSPLHF
TRBJ1-4	TRBD1	.	TRBV28	TGTGCCAGCTCCAGGGGGGCTAATGAAAAACTGTTTTTT	CASSRGANEKLFF
TRBJ1-1	.	few	TRBV18	TGTGCCAGCTCGCAGACTAACACTGAAGCTTTCTTT	CASSQTNTEAFF
TRBJ2-7	.	.	TRBV28	TGTGCCAGCTGCTTGGGGGCCGCGGGCGTGTACGAGCAGTACTTC	CASCLGAAGVYEQYF
TRBJ2-3	TRBD2	.	TRBV7-2	TGTGCCAGCAGCCCTGGGACTAGCGGGGGTTGGTTAGATACGCAGTATTTT	CASSPGTSGGWLDTQYF
TRBJ2-3	.	.	TRBV24-1	TGTGCCACCAGTGATTTCTCCAGGGCCGCTAGCACAGATACGCAGTATTTT	CATSDFSRAASTDTQYF
TRBJ2-6	.	.	TRBV28	TGTGCCAGCAGTTTCATTGTAGAGGGATCAGGGGCCAACGTCCTGACTTTC	CASSFIVEGSGANVLTF
TRBJ1-5	TRBD1	.	TRBV10-3	TGTGCCATCAGCGGGACAGGGGGCGGTGGCAATCAGCCCCAGCATTTT	CAISGTGGGGNQPQHF
TRBJ2-7	TRBD2	.	TRBV28	TGTGCCAGCAGTTTATCTGGGGGGGGGACCTACGAGCAGTACTTC	CASSLSGGGTYEQYF
TRBJ2-1	.	once	TRBV5-8	TGTGCCAGCAGCTTGAAACTATACAATGAGCAGTTCTTC	CASSLKLYNEQFF
TRBJ2-7	.	.	TRBV12-3/TRBV12-4	TGTGCCAGCAGTTTCAACTCCTACGAGCAGTACTTC	CASSFNSYEQYF
TRBJ1-1	.	.	TRBV6-6	TGTGCCAGCAGTTACGCCCCGGGAGGATTGGGGACTGAAGCTTTCTTT	CASSYAPGGLGTEAFF
TRBJ1-5	.	.	TRBV4-1	TGCGCCAGCAGCCACGTGGGCCAGACACCCACGCCCCAGCATTTT	CASSHVGQTPTPQHF
TRBJ1-5	.	.	TRBV4-1	TGCGCCAGCAGCCAAGAGGGGGGAGGGAGCAATCAGCCCCAGCATTTT	CASSQEGGGSNQPQHF
TRBJ2-7	TRBD1	.	TRBV5-4	TGTGCCAGCAGCCCCGACGGGACAGCCTGGAGCGAGCAGTACTTC	CASSPDGTAWSEQYF
TRBJ1-5	.	.	TRBV19	TGTGCCAGTAGTATATGGCAGGCGAATCAGCCCCAGCATTTT	CASSIWQANQPQHF